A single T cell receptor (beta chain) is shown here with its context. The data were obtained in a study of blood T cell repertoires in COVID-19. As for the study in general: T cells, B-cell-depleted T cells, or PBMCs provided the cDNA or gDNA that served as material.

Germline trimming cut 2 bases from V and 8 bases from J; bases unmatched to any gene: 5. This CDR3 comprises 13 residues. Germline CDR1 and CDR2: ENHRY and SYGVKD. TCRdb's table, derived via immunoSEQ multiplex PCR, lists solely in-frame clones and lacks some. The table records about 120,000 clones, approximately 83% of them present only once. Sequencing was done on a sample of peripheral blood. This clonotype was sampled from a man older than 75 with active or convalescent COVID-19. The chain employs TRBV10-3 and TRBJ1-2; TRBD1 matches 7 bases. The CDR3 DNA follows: TGTGCCATCAGTGAGGGCCAGGGGGGAGGCTACACCTTC. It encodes CAISEGQGGGYTF.